The rows below give T cell receptor beta chains drawn from one sample of a study of shared clonotypes between healthy human individuals. Using immunoSEQ multiplex PCR, the repertoire was profiled, and TCRdb retains in-frame clones only, with some absent. The sample shows millions of clones, 90% to 95% of them seen only once. The sample comprised naive CD4+ T cells from PBMCs. All receptors derive from a man between 18 and 29 years old in good health. Some clones in this sample may be carry-over from other donors' samples. CDR3s include the opening cysteine and the closing phenylalanine or tryptophan. D genes are given only for firm matches. Part of the rows lack a size; the others show once, few, many or a class for expanded clones.

j_call	cdr3_length	d_call	v_call	clone_size	cdr3_nt	cdr3_aa
TRBJ2-2	16	.	TRBV25-1	.	TGTGCCAGCAGGTCCCCCGAGACAGCGAACACCGGGGAGCTGTTTTTT	CASRSPETANTGELFF
TRBJ2-7	10	.	TRBV6-4	.	TGTGCCAGCAGTGATGGGAGGCGGTACTTC	CASSDGRRYF
TRBJ1-4	16	.	TRBV19	.	TGTGCCAGTAGTATTTTTAACGGGGCAACTAATGAAAAACTGTTTTTT	CASSIFNGATNEKLFF
TRBJ2-7	14	.	TRBV27	.	TGTGCCAGCAGGAGCGGGTCGAGCTCCTACGAGCAGTACTTC	CASRSGSSSYEQYF
TRBJ1-3	16	.	TRBV21-1	.	TGTGCCAGCAGAAAAGGGCAGCCTGACTCTGGAAACACCATATATTTT	CASRKGQPDSGNTIYF
TRBJ2-7	14	.	TRBV5-1	.	TGCGCCAGCAGCCCTGGAGACAGACTCTACGAGCAGTACTTC	CASSPGDRLYEQYF
TRBJ2-2	16	.	TRBV9	.	TGTGCCAGCAGCTTCCGACAAATCAGGAACACCGGGGAGCTGTTTTTT	CASSFRQIRNTGELFF
TRBJ2-1	13	.	TRBV5-1	.	TGCGCCACCGCCGGGACGGAGTACAATGAGCAGTTCTTC	CATAGTEYNEQFF
TRBJ2-1	14	.	TRBV15	.	TGTGCCACCAGCAGAGATCCGGGGGCCGATGAGCAGTTCTTC	CATSRDPGADEQFF
TRBJ2-5	15	TRBD2	TRBV5-4	.	TGTGCCAGCAGCTTGGGCGGGAGGGATCAAGAGACCCAGTACTTC	CASSLGGRDQETQYF
TRBJ2-1	19	TRBD2	TRBV9	.	TGTGCCAGCAGCCCCCGACTAGCGGGAGGGGGGCCCTCCTACAATGAGCAGTTCTTC	CASSPRLAGGGPSYNEQFF
TRBJ1-1	17	TRBD1	TRBV13	.	TGTGCCAGCAGCGGAAGGAACACAGGGGGCAAGGAGACTGAAGCTTTCTTT	CASSGRNTGGKETEAFF
TRBJ1-1	14	TRBD1	TRBV9	few	TGTGCCAGCAGCGTGGGACAGGGGTGGACTGAAGCTTTCTTT	CASSVGQGWTEAFF
TRBJ1-5	14	.	TRBV21-1	.	TGTGCCAGCAGCCACACCAGTAGCAATCAGCCCCAGCATTTT	CASSHTSSNQPQHF
TRBJ2-2	15	.	TRBV12-2	.	TGTGCAAGCCAGGCCGCGCGGGAGAGCACCGGGGAGCTGTTTTTT	CASQAARESTGELFF
TRBJ2-3	14	.	TRBV27	.	TGTGCCAGCAGTTTAATAGCTGGCACAGATACGCAGTATTTT	CASSLIAGTDTQYF
TRBJ2-1	13	TRBD2	TRBV5-6	.	TGTGCCAGCAGCTTGGAACGACTCGGGGGGGACTTCTTC	CASSLERLGGDFF
TRBJ1-5	15	.	TRBV9	.	TGTGCCAGCAGCCCGGGAGTAGGGGTTGTTCAGCCCCAGCATTTT	CASSPGVGVVQPQHF
TRBJ2-7	12	.	TRBV28	.	TGTGCCAGCAAGGAAACAGGCTACGAGCAGTACTTC	CASKETGYEQYF
TRBJ2-6	13	.	TRBV2	.	TGTGCCAGCATAAGGTCTGGGGCCAACGTCCTGACTTTC	CASIRSGANVLTF
TRBJ1-1	14	.	TRBV18	.	TGTGCCAGCTCACCAGCCCAGGTAACGACTGAAGCTTTCTTT	CASSPAQVTTEAFF
TRBJ2-1	15	.	TRBV27	.	TGTGCCAGCAGCCCCTATTTATTGGACGCCAATGAGCAGTTCTTC	CASSPYLLDANEQFF
TRBJ1-2	12	.	TRBV6-1	.	TGTGCCAGCAGAGCTACTAACTATGGCTACACCTTC	CASRATNYGYTF
TRBJ1-6	14	.	TRBV10-3	once	TGTGCCATCAGCCCATCGGAGAGCTATTCACCCCTCCACTTT	CAISPSESYSPLHF
TRBJ1-4	13	.	TRBV7-9	.	TGTGCCAGCAGCAACAGGGAATTTGAAAAACTGTTTTTT	CASSNREFEKLFF
TRBJ2-1	17	.	TRBV28	.	TGTGCCAGCAGAAATGGCGGGACACCCTGGGACTACAATGAGCAGTTCTTC	CASRNGGTPWDYNEQFF
TRBJ2-2	15	TRBD1	TRBV18	once	TGTGCCAGCTCGCCCGACAGGGGGCTCACCGGGGAGCTGTTTTTT	CASSPDRGLTGELFF
TRBJ2-7	13	.	TRBV28	.	TGTGCCAGCCGGGGCCAGGCCTCCTACGAGCAGTACTTC	CASRGQASYEQYF
TRBJ2-1	15	.	TRBV9	once	TGTGCCAGCAGCGAGGGGACGGGACCATACAATGAGCAGTTCTTC	CASSEGTGPYNEQFF
TRBJ1-5	16	.	TRBV19	.	TGTGCCAGTAGTATAAAGTGGCTGGGGTCCAATCAGCCCCAGCATTTT	CASSIKWLGSNQPQHF
TRBJ2-3	15	.	TRBV29-1	.	TGCAGCGTTGATGCGACAGGGACTAGCACAGATACGCAGTATTTT	CSVDATGTSTDTQYF
TRBJ1-2	13	.	TRBV11-2	.	TGTGCCAGCAGCGCCGGAGATAACTATGGCTACACCTTC	CASSAGDNYGYTF
TRBJ2-5	15	.	TRBV5-1	.	TGCGCCAGCAGCTCCAAGAACGGGAATCTAGAGACCCAGTACTTC	CASSSKNGNLETQYF
TRBJ2-4	13	.	TRBV4-1	.	TGCGCCAGCAGCCAACACGGGAGACACATTCAGTACTTC	CASSQHGRHIQYF
TRBJ2-3	14	.	TRBV9	.	TGTGCCAGCAGCCCAGGGACTAGCACAGATACGCAGTATTTT	CASSPGTSTDTQYF
TRBJ2-3	13	.	TRBV5-1	.	TGCGCCAGCAGCCCCACAGGGCCAGATACGCAGTATTTT	CASSPTGPDTQYF
TRBJ1-2	12	TRBD1	TRBV28	.	TGTGCCAGCAGTTCAGGGGGCGATGGCTACACCTTC	CASSSGGDGYTF
TRBJ2-5	15	.	TRBV29-1	.	TGCAGCGTTGATCTAGGCCCGGTGTACCAAGAGACCCAGTACTTC	CSVDLGPVYQETQYF
TRBJ2-7	13	TRBD1	TRBV5-4	.	TGTGCCAGCAGCTGGGGACAGGACGACGAGCAGTACTTC	CASSWGQDDEQYF
TRBJ2-5	15	TRBD2	TRBV5-1	once	TGCGCCAGCAGATACGGGACTAGTGCCCAAGAGACCCAGTACTTC	CASRYGTSAQETQYF
TRBJ2-7	15	TRBD2	TRBV5-4	.	TGTGCCAGCAGCGTGTCTAGCGGGCGTTCCTACGAGCAGTACTTC	CASSVSSGRSYEQYF
TRBJ2-7	16	.	TRBV11-2	.	TGTGCCAGCAGCATCATCCCGAGTACTACCCCCTACGAGCAGTACTTC	CASSIIPSTTPYEQYF
TRBJ2-7	14	.	TRBV19	.	TGTGCCAGTAGTCTCCCGACAGCGTACGAAGGGCAGTACTTC	CASSLPTAYEGQYF
TRBJ2-3	14	.	TRBV29-1	.	TGCAGCGAAATCAGGGGTCTAAGCACAGATACGCAGTATTTT	CSEIRGLSTDTQYF